Each of the 7 T cell receptor beta chains below was sequenced from the same sample in a study of T cell responses to AZD1222 COVID-19 vaccine (dated by TCRdb to the early 2020s). The library was made by the immunoSEQ multiplex PCR assay. The source is immuneACCESS, and TCRdb retained only in-frame sequences with V and J called. Part of the clones is not carried over; for the studies checked, unresolved V genes explain less than half of this, and the remainder is unexplained. The sample records 130,000 to 150,000 clones, around 90% of which are singletons. The ten most abundant clones make up roughly 5.4% of the sample. The time point label, as the study defines it: about 28 days (+/-7) after the second vaccine dose. The treatment or condition tag for this specimen amounts to: meningococcal conjugate vaccine given as trial control. The specimen was peripheral blood, collected 28 days after the second dose of the MenACWY control vaccine. The receptors were sampled from an adult who received the MenACWY meningococcal vaccine as a control.

V is TRBV6-5 and J is TRBJ1-2; D is ambiguous. CDR1 is MNHEY, CDR2 SVGAGI, per germline. The CDR3 is 13 residues long. Trimming shortened V by 2 bases and J by 7 bases, and 11 bases separated the two germline ends. In DNA form, the CDR3 reads TGTGCCAGCAGTTACGTGGGTCAGAGTGGCTACACCTTC. Residues: CASSYVGQSGYTF.

V is TRBV9 and J is TRBJ2-5, with 8 bases lining up with TRBD2. This CDR3 contains 15 residues. Germline CDR1 SGDLS, CDR2 YYNGEE. The ends lost 3 bases at V and 4 bases at J; junction bases unmatched: 8. CDR3 in amino acids: CASSGLPSGGETQYF. The CDR3 nucleotides read TGTGCCAGCAGCGGTTTACCGAGCGGGGGAGAGACCCAGTACTTC.

Concerning this clone itself: Distinct nucleotide sequences in the sample also encode this CDR3. The CDR3 spells CASSQSGGMNTEAFF. The CDR3 region has the DNA TGCGCCAGCAGCCAATCCGGAGGGATGAACACTGAAGCTTTCTTT. The genes are TRBV4-1 and TRBJ1-1; D is unclear. The CDR3 is 15 residues long. Trimming shortened V by 2 bases and J by 0 bases, and 10 bases separated the two germline ends. Germline V lookup: CDR1 MGHRA, CDR2 YSYEKL.

CDR3 residues: CASSSTGTQTGGELFF. CDR3 sequence (DNA): TGTGCCAGCAGCTCAACGGGGACCCAGACGGGCGGGGAGCTGTTTTTT. V and J are TRBV7-3 and TRBJ2-2; tentatively, D is TRBD1 or TRBD2 (5 bases each). Germline V gene lookup returns CDR1 SGHTA and CDR2 FQGTGA. The CDR3 sequence is 16 residues long. Trimming removed 4 bases from V and 7 bases from J, with 19 bases in between.

The V call is TRBV30, the J call TRBJ1-2, with D possibly matching TRBD1 (6 bases). V lost 5 bases, J lost 8 bases, and 15 bases lay in between. The V gene's germline CDR1 is GTSNPN and CDR2 SVGIG (reference sequence). The CDR3 consists of 12 residues. CDR3 nucleotides: TGTGCCTGGGTTACAGGGTCGCGGGGCTACACCTTC. Encoded protein: CAWVTGSRGYTF.

The chain uses TRBV6-5 and TRBJ2-7; D ambiguous. Germline lookup yields CDR1 MNHEY and CDR2 SVGAGI. Trimming removed 8 bases from V and 2 bases from J, with 10 bases in between. The CDR3 consists of 12 residues. The CDR3 nucleotides are TGTGCCAGCGGATACAGTCCCTACGAGCAGTACTTC. Protein product: CASGYSPYEQYF.

The CDR3: CASSQSLSGRKYEQYF. CDR3 coding DNA: TGTGCCAGCAGCCAATCCCTTAGCGGGAGGAAGTACGAGCAGTACTTC. The chain is built from TRBV3-1 (or the pseudogene TRBV3-2) and TRBJ2-7; 10 bases agree with TRBD2. CDR1 and CDR2 (germline): LGHDT, YNNKEL (reference sequence). This CDR3 has 16 residues. Germline trimming cut 2 bases from V and 4 bases from J; bases unmatched to any gene: 8.